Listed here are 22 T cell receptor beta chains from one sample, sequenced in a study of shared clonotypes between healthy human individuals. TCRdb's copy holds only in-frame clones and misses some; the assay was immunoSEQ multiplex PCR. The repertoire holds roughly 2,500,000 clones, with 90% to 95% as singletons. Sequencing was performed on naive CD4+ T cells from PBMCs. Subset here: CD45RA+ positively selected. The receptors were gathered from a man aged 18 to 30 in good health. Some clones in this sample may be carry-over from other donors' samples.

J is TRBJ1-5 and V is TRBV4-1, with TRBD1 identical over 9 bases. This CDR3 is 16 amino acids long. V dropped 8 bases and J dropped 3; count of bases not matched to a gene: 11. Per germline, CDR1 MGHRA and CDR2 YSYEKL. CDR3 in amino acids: CASGTGTGIFNQPQHF. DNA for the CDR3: TGCGCCAGCGGCACCGGGACAGGGATTTTCAATCAGCCCCAGCATTTT.

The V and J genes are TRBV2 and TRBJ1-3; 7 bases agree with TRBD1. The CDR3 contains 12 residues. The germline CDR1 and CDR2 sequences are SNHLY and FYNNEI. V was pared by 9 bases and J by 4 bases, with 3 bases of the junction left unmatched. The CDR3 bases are TGTGCCAGAAGGGGGCTCGGAAACACCATATATTTT. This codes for CARRGLGNTIYF.

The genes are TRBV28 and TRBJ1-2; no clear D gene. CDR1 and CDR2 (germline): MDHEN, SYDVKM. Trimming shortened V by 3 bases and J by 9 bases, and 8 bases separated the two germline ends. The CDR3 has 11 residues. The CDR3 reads CASSLLESYTF. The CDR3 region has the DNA TGTGCCAGCAGTTTGTTGGAGAGCTACACCTTC.

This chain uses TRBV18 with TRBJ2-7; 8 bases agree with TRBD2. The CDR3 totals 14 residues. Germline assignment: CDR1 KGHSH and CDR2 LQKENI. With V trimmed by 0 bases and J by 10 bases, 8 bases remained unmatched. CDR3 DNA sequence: TGTGCCAGCTCACCACCACCGGGACTAGGGGAACAGTACTTC. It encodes CASSPPPGLGEQYF.

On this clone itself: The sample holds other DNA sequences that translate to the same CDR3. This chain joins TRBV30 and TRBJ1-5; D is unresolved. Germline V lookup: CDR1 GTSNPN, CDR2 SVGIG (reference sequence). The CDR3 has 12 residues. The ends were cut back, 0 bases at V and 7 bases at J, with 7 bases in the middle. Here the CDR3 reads CAWSVTGQPQHF. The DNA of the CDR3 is TGTGCCTGGAGTGTAACCGGGCAGCCCCAGCATTTT.

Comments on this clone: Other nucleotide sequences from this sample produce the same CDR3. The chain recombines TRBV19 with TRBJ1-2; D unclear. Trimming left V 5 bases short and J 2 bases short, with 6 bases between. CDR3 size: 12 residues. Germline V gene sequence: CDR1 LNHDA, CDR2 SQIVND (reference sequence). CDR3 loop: CASSAANYGYTF. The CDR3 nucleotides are TGTGCCAGTAGTGCAGCAAACTATGGCTACACCTTC.

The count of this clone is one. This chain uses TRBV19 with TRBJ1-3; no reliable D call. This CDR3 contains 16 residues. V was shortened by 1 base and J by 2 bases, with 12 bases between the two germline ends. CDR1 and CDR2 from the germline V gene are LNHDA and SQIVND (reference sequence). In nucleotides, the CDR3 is TGTGCCAGTAGTATAGCCAGGTGGGTGGCTGGAAACACCATATATTTT. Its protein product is CASSIARWVAGNTIYF.

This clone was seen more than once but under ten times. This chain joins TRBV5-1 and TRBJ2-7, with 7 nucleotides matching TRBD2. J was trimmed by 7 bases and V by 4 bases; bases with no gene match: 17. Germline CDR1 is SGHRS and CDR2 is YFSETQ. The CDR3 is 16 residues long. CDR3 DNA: TGCGCCAGCAGCCCTCGAGGGGAGGGACGGGGGGAAGAGCAGTACTTC. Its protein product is CASSPRGEGRGEEQYF.

The CDR3 coding sequence is TGTGCCAGCAGCTTAGGGGCAATTCCCCGAAGCACCGGGGAGCTGTTTTTT. Translated: CASSLGAIPRSTGELFF. V usage is TRBV7-2 and J usage is TRBJ2-2; D gene unclear. CDR1 SGHTA and CDR2 FQGNSA come from the germline V gene. The V end lost 1 base, the J end lost 4 bases, and 16 bases lay between the germline ends. This CDR3 contains 17 residues.

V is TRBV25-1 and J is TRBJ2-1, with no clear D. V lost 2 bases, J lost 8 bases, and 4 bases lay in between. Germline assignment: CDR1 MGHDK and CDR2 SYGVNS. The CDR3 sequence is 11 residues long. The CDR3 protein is CASSENDEQFF. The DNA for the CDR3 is TGTGCCAGCAGTGAAAACGATGAGCAGTTCTTC.

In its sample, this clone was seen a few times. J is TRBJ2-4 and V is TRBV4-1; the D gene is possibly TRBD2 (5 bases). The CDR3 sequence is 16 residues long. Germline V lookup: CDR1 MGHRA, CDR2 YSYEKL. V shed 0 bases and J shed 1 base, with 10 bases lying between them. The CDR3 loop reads CASSQDLARAKNIQYF. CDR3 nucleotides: TGCGCCAGCAGCCAAGATCTAGCCCGGGCCAAAAACATTCAGTACTTC.

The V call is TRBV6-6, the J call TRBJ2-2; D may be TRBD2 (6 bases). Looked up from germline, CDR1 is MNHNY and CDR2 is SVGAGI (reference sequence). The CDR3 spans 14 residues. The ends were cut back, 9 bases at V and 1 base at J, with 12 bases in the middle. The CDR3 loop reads CARGGPLNTGELFF. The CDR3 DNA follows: TGTGCCAGGGGGGGACCTCTGAACACCGGGGAGCTGTTTTTT.

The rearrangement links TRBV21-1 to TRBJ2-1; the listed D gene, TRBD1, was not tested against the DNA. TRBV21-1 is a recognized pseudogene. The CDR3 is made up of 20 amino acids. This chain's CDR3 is CASSKVWDRKRYPPYNEQFF. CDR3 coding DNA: TGTGCCAGCAGCAAAGTGTGGGACAGAAAGAGATACCCCCCCTACAATGAGCAGTTCTTC.

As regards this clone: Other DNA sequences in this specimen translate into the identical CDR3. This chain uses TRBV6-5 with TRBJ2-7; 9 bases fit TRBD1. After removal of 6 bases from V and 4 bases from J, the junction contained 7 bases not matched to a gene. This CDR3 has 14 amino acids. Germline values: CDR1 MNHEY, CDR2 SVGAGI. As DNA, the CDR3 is TGTGCCAGCAGCCCGGACAGGGGCCGGTACGAGCAGTACTTC. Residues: CASSPDRGRYEQYF.

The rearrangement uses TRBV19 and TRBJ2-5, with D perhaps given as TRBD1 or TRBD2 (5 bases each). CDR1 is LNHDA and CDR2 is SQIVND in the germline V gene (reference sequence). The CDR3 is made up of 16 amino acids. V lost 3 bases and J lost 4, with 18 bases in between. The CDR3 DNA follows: TGTGCCAGTAGTATGTATCAGGGAGAGAGTGTAGAGACCCAGTACTTC. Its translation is CASSMYQGESVETQYF.

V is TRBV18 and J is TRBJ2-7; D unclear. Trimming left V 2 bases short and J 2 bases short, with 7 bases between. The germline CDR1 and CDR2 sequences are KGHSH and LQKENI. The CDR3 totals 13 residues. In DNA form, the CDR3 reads TGTGCCAGCTCACCAGCCTTGACCTACGAGCAGTACTTC. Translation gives CASSPALTYEQYF.

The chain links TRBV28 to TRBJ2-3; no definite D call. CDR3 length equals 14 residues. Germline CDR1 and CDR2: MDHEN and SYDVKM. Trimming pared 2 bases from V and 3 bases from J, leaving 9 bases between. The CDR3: CASSLVLGTDTQYF. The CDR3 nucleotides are TGTGCCAGCAGTTTAGTTTTGGGTACAGATACGCAGTATTTT.

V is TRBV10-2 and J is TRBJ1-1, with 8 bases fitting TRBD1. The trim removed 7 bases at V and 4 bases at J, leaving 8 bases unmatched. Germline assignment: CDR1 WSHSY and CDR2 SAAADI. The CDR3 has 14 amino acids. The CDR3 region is CASTRDRPPTEAFF. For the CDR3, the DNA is TGCGCCAGCACCCGGGACAGGCCCCCCACTGAAGCTTTCTTT.

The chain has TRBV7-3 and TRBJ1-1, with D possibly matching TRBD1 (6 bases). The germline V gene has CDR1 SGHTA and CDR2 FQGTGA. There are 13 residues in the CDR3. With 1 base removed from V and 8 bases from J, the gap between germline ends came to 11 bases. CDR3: CASSLNSDSEAFF. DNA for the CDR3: TGTGCCAGCAGCTTAAACTCGGACAGCGAAGCTTTCTTT.

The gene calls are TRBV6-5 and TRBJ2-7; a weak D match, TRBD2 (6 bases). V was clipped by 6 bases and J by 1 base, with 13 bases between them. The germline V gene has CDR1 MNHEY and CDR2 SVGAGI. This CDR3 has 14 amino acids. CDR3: CASRRAGTSYEQYF. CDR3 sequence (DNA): TGTGCCAGCAGGAGGGCGGGAACGTCCTACGAGCAGTACTTC.

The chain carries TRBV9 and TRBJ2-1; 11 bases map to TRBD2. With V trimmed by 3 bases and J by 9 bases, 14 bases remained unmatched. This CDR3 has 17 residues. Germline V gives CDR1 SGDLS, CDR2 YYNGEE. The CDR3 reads CASSGLAGSRGDTEQFF. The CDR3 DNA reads TGTGCCAGCAGCGGACTAGCGGGATCCCGGGGGGATACTGAGCAGTTCTTC.

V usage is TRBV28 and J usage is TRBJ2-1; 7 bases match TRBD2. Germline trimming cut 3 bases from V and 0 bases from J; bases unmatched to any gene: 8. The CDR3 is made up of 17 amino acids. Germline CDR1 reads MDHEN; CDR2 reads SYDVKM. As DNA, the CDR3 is TGTGCCAGCAGTTTCATCGGAGCGGGAAGCTCCTACAATGAGCAGTTCTTC. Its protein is CASSFIGAGSSYNEQFF.